The rows below give T cell receptor beta chains drawn from one sample of a study of blood T cell repertoires in COVID-19. TCRdb keeps only in-frame clones here, not all; method: immunoSEQ multiplex PCR. Seen here are about 160,000 clones, 80% to 90% observed once, and the top ten hold approximately 0.99%. The sequencing input was peripheral blood. Source of these receptors: a man aged 40-49 years with acute or convalescent COVID-19. The CDR3 runs from the conserved cysteine through the conserved F or W.

J gene,V gene,CDR3 protein
TRBJ1-1,TRBV7-3,CASSLRHNTEAFF
TRBJ1-2,TRBV3-1/TRBV3-2,CASSQIKSGYTF
TRBJ2-3,TRBV5-1,CASSLGLAGSSDTQYF
TRBJ1-3,TRBV7-2,CASRQPGTGAAIYF
TRBJ2-5,TRBV5-6,CASSLDPRVGETQYF
TRBJ2-6,TRBV5-1,CASSLVLGTESGANVLTF
TRBJ2-1,TRBV5-1,CASRYLLAGGNYNEQFF
TRBJ1-1,TRBV2,CASTLVNTEAFF
TRBJ2-7,TRBV18,CASSPPGQGTTYEQYF
TRBJ1-3,TRBV5-1,CASSLRQGRAGNTIYF
TRBJ1-2,TRBV4-2,CASRSRQGRYGYTF
TRBJ2-5,TRBV7-6,CASSLGQTGLQETQYF
TRBJ1-5,TRBV10-3,CAISQGQTNQPQHF
TRBJ1-2,TRBV14,CASSQAAGYGYTF
TRBJ1-6,TRBV2,CASSGTVWFHF
TRBJ1-3,TRBV19,CASSPQSSGNTIYF
TRBJ1-2,TRBV21-1,CASSTTQGAGKGYTF
TRBJ2-6,TRBV7-9,CASSSQDSPGANVLTF
TRBJ1-2,TRBV7-8,CASSAEGLRLNGYTF
TRBJ1-1,TRBV2,CASSVSGNTEAFF
TRBJ2-2,TRBV28,CASSLIGVKTGELFF
TRBJ2-2,TRBV12-3/TRBV12-4,CASSQGAGGELFF
TRBJ1-6,TRBV3-1/TRBV3-2,CASSHERPPLHF
TRBJ1-2,TRBV3-1/TRBV3-2,CASSLRVSRMDGYTF
TRBJ1-1,TRBV12-5,CASGLVHGGILNTEAFF
TRBJ1-2,TRBV7-3,CASSPGAGRIGYTF
TRBJ1-2,TRBV30,CAWSPPGGYGYTF
TRBJ2-2,TRBV18,CASSRLAGETGELFF
TRBJ2-3,TRBV6-1,CASSETFGQGIATDTQYF
TRBJ2-3,TRBV7-6,CASSLGQTIRYTDTQYF
TRBJ1-5,TRBV14,CASSQTTDQPQHF
TRBJ1-1,TRBV18,CASSPRGGEAFF
TRBJ1-2,TRBV11-2,CASSLQGRGEYGYTF
TRBJ2-1,TRBV3-1/TRBV3-2,CASSQEIQREDNEQFF
TRBJ2-3,TRBV9,CASSVGGFSTDTQYF
TRBJ1-3,TRBV13,CASSLRDRGSGNTIYF
TRBJ2-5,TRBV6-5,CASRPPGLVETQYF
TRBJ2-3,TRBV20-1,CSASPLAIVRTDTQYF
TRBJ1-2,TRBV9,CASTGGLDGYTF
TRBJ2-1,TRBV7-2,CASSLFGPGGEQFF
TRBJ1-2,TRBV5-4,CASSSRQGGDYGYTF
TRBJ2-1,TRBV7-9,CASSLVKRYEQFF
TRBJ2-5,TRBV5-6,CASSPRDRGGQETQYF
TRBJ1-3,TRBV18,CASSKLSGTESSGNTIYF
TRBJ2-1,TRBV7-2,CASSLGVGNAGEQFF
TRBJ1-1,TRBV10-3,CAIRRGQFMNTEAFF